This passage covers 24 T cell receptor beta chains from one sample sequenced in a study of untreated major depressive disorder (dated by TCRdb to about 2018). Points the paper makes about the study in general: Sequencing confirmed higher TRBV05-01 (Vbeta 5.1) usage among CD4+ T cells of depressed patients than controls, with p = 0.040 in a one-tailed test.

No antigen has been assigned to these receptors. Library preparation was by the immunoSEQ multiplex PCR assay. Entries here come from immuneACCESS through TCRdb and include only in-frame sequences with V and J called. Some clones fail to appear in such tables; in the studies checked, an unresolved V gene covers under half of the shortfall, and the cause of the remainder is unknown. This sample has about 19,000 clones in its table, and approximately 92% of those were observed once. Jointly, the top ten make up 0.5% to 0.65% of the sample. The sequenced sample consisted of CD4+ T cells from PBMCs. All receptors derive from a woman between 40 and 55 years old with major depressive disorder.

V is TRBV29-1 and J is TRBJ1-2; 8 nucleotides match TRBD1. Germline assignment: CDR1 SQVTM and CDR2 ANQGSEA. The trim removed 4 bases at V and 1 base at J, leaving 2 bases unmatched. The length of the CDR3 is 13 residues. The CDR3: CSVVTGDNYGYTF. CDR3 in DNA: TGCAGCGTTGTGACAGGGGATAACTATGGCTACACCTTC.

The chain recombines TRBV7-2 with TRBJ2-5, with D maybe TRBD2 (6 bases). Germline CDR1 SGHTA, CDR2 FQGNSA. V lost 3 bases, J lost 5 bases, and 13 bases lay in between. CDR3 length: 14 residues. The CDR3 sequence: CASSFQGGEETQYF. CDR3 DNA: TGTGCCAGCAGCTTCCAGGGAGGTGAGGAGACCCAGTACTTC.

V is TRBV5-1 and J is TRBJ2-2; D is possibly TRBD1 (6 bases). The length of the CDR3 is 15 residues. The germline V gene has CDR1 SGHRS and CDR2 YFSETQ. V was shortened by 4 bases and J by 1 base, with 11 bases between the two germline ends. This CDR3 is CASSRDILNTGELFF. The CDR3 nucleotides read TGCGCCAGCAGCCGGGACATTTTGAACACCGGGGAGCTGTTTTTT.

J is TRBJ1-3 and V is TRBV5-1; no firm D call. Germline CDR1 and CDR2: SGHRS and YFSETQ. The germline V and J ends were trimmed by 4 bases and 3 bases, with 8 bases remaining between them. The CDR3 is made up of 13 amino acids. The CDR3 sequence is CASSLRGGNTIYF. CDR3 nucleotide sequence: TGCGCCAGCAGCCTAAGAGGTGGAAACACCATATATTTT.

The rearrangement links TRBV5-1 to TRBJ1-2, with D perhaps matching TRBD1 (6 bases). The CDR3 totals 15 residues. With 4 bases removed from V and 4 bases from J, the gap between germline ends came to 17 bases. Germline V gene lookup returns CDR1 SGHRS and CDR2 YFSETQ. The CDR3 coding sequence is TGCGCCAGCAGCGTACGGGCCGGGACAAGCTATGGCTACACCTTC. Its protein is CASSVRAGTSYGYTF.

The chain uses TRBV7-2 and TRBJ2-5, with D maybe TRBD1 (6 bases). CDR3 size: 14 residues. Germline CDR1 is SGHTA and CDR2 is FQGNSA. V was cut by 4 bases and J by 4 bases, with 13 bases left in between. The CDR3 spells CASSSAGRGETQYF. As DNA, the CDR3 is TGTGCCAGCAGCTCAGCTGGCAGGGGAGAGACCCAGTACTTC.

The V and J genes are TRBV28 and TRBJ2-7; tentative D call: TRBD2 (6 bases). This CDR3 spans 14 amino acids. Trimming shortened V by 4 bases and J by 1 base, and 11 bases separated the two germline ends. Germline loops: CDR1 MDHEN, CDR2 SYDVKM. DNA for the CDR3: TGTGCCAGCAGTTCCGGTGGAGGGTCCTACGAGCAGTACTTC. Its protein is CASSSGGGSYEQYF. The variable domain in full, with the rest retrieved from reference TRBV28 and TRBJ2-7, is DVKVTQSSRYLVKRTGEKVFLECVQDMDHENMFWYRQDPGLGLRLIYFSYDVKMKEKGDIPEGYSVSREKKERFSLILESASTNQTSMYLCASSSGGGSYEQYFGPGTRLTVT.

The chain uses TRBV7-9 and TRBJ2-1, with 9 bases aligning to TRBD1. The CDR3 spans 17 residues. Germline V gene lookup returns CDR1 SEHNR and CDR2 FQNEAQ (reference sequence). V was clipped by 3 bases and J by 1 base; unmatched bases: 7. The DNA of the CDR3 is TGTGCCAGCAGCTTCCTCTTGACAGGGGGGTCCTACAATGAGCAGTTCTTC. This encodes CASSFLLTGGSYNEQFF.

The gene calls are TRBV6-5 and TRBJ2-7, with no clear D. This CDR3 is 13 amino acids long. Germline CDR1 reads MNHEY; CDR2 reads SVGAGI. V gave up 7 bases and J gave up 7 bases, with 17 bases separating them. CDR3 protein: CASTPGPSTEQYF. The DNA of the CDR3 is TGTGCCAGCACCCCCGGGCCTTCTACGGAGCAGTACTTC.

V usage is TRBV25-1 and J usage is TRBJ1-4; tentatively, D is TRBD1 (5 bases). In germline, CDR1 is MGHDK, CDR2 SYGVNS. This CDR3 contains 14 residues. V shed 8 bases and J shed 5 bases, with 15 bases lying between them. The CDR3 DNA is TGTGCCAGCCGTACGACCCAGGGAAATGAAAAACTGTTTTTT. Protein: CASRTTQGNEKLFF.

This chain joins TRBV7-9 and TRBJ2-1; D ambiguous. In germline, CDR1 is SEHNR, CDR2 FQNEAQ (reference sequence). The CDR3 is 12 amino acids. Trimming left V 6 bases short and J 4 bases short, with 7 bases between. CDR3 region: CASSPKYNEQFF. CDR3 DNA sequence: TGTGCCAGCAGTCCTAAGTACAATGAGCAGTTCTTC.

V is TRBV19 and J is TRBJ1-5; the D gene is possibly TRBD1 (5 bases). The CDR3 is 16 amino acids. The V and J ends lost 5 bases and 1 base respectively, with 15 bases between them. The germline gives CDR1 LNHDA, CDR2 SQIVND (reference sequence). The CDR3 DNA sequence: TGTGCCAGTAGTTCCCCGGGGGGGGGAAGCAATCAGCCCCAGCATTTT. Translation gives CASSSPGGGSNQPQHF. Together with reference TRBV19 and TRBJ1-5, the CDR3 gives the full variable domain: DGGITQSPKYLFRKEGQNVTLSCEQNLNHDAMYWYRQDPGQGLRLIYYSQIVNDFQKGDIAEGYSVSREKKESFPLTVTSAQKNPTAFYLCASSSPGGGSNQPQHFGDGTRLSIL.

The rearrangement uses TRBV19 and TRBJ2-1; 13 positions agree with TRBD2. CDR1 LNHDA and CDR2 SQIVND come from the germline V gene (reference sequence). Unmatched junction bases numbered 12, after V lost 9 bases and J lost 13 bases. CDR3 length: 14 amino acids. The CDR3 DNA follows: TGTGCCAGCTCCCCAGGGGGACTAGCGGGGACACAGTTCTTC. This gives the protein CASSPGGLAGTQFF.

The chain joins TRBV5-4 to TRBJ2-3; no firm D call. This CDR3 has 16 residues. The V and J ends lost 4 bases and 6 bases respectively, with 21 bases between them. CDR1 SGHNT and CDR2 YYREEE come from the germline V gene (reference sequence). Written as DNA, the CDR3 is TGTGCCAGCAGCCCCCAACTCTTAACAAGGCCGGATACGCAGTATTTT. This codes for CASSPQLLTRPDTQYF.

The rearrangement uses TRBV7-2 and TRBJ2-2, with no clear D. This CDR3 is 16 amino acids long. V dropped 2 bases and J dropped 3 bases, with 13 bases sitting between them. The V gene's germline CDR1 is SGHTA and CDR2 FQGNSA. Written as DNA, the CDR3 is TGTGCCAGCAGCTTAATGTCCCTGATGGACACCGGGGAGCTGTTTTTT. Translation: CASSLMSLMDTGELFF.

The chain couples TRBV2 to TRBJ1-5; no definite D call. This CDR3 spans 15 amino acids. CDR1 is SNHLY and CDR2 is FYNNEI in the germline V gene. Trimming stripped 7 bases from V and 6 bases from J, with 19 bases between. CDR3 amino acids: CASTSNPTGPQPQHF. The CDR3 bases are TGTGCCAGCACTAGCAACCCGACCGGGCCTCAGCCCCAGCATTTT. The full variable domain, with the rest looked up from reference TRBV2 and TRBJ1-5, is EPEVTQTPSHQVTQMGQEVILRCVPISNHLYFYWYRQILGQKVEFLVSFYNNEISEKSEIFDDQFSVERPDGSNFTLKIRSTKLEDSAMYFCASTSNPTGPQPQHFGDGTRLSIL.

This chain joins TRBV30 and TRBJ1-4; 12 nucleotides align to TRBD1. The CDR3 contains 18 residues. Looked up from germline, CDR1 is GTSNPN and CDR2 is SVGIG (reference sequence). Unmatched junction bases numbered 14, after V lost 2 bases and J lost 7 bases. CDR3 region: CAWSRLRDRGQLGEKLFF. The CDR3, as DNA: TGTGCCTGGAGTCGACTACGGGACAGGGGGCAATTGGGTGAAAAACTGTTTTTT.

This clone was observed a single time. The chain carries TRBV4-3 and TRBJ1-5; no definite D call. In germline, CDR1 is LGHNA, CDR2 YSLEER. Trimming took off 0 bases at V and 5 bases at J, with 8 bases between the two ends. This CDR3 has 14 amino acids. The CDR3 region has the DNA TGCGCCAGCAGCCAAGAAACTTTTGATCAGCCCCAGCATTTT. Amino acid sequence: CASSQETFDQPQHF.

The chain joins TRBV5-1 to TRBJ1-5, with D uncertain. Trimming shortened V by 4 bases and J by 2 bases, and 10 bases separated the two germline ends. This CDR3 region has 14 residues. CDR1 and CDR2 from the germline V gene are SGHRS and YFSETQ. Written as DNA, the CDR3 is TGCGCCAGCAGCCCCGATAGTCGCAATCAGCCCCAGCATTTT. Its protein product is CASSPDSRNQPQHF. Full variable domain (remainder filled in from reference TRBV5-1 and TRBJ1-5): KAGVTQTPRYLIKTRGQQVTLSCSPISGHRSVSWYQQTPGQGLQFLFEYFSETQRNKGNFPGRFSGRQFSNSRSEMNVSTLELGDSALYLCASSPDSRNQPQHFGDGTRLSIL.

This chain links TRBV6-1 with TRBJ2-7; TRBD2 matches 9 bases. The V segment lost 6 bases and the J segment 6 bases; nucleotides outside the gene matches: 12. The CDR3 is 15 amino acids. Germline CDR1 MNHNS, CDR2 SASEGT. The CDR3 sequence: CASSPGLAAVGEQYV. In DNA form, the CDR3 reads TGTGCCAGCAGCCCGGGACTAGCAGCCGTCGGCGAGCAGTACGTC.

The chain couples TRBV7-3 to TRBJ1-5; D remains ambiguous. The CDR3 consists of 13 residues. The germline V gene encodes CDR1 SGHTA and CDR2 FQGTGA. Trimming removed 2 bases at V and 6 bases at J, with 8 bases between. The CDR3 protein is CASSLWVSQPQHF. The CDR3 DNA follows: TGTGCCAGCAGCTTATGGGTCTCTCAGCCCCAGCATTTT. Together with reference TRBV7-3 and TRBJ1-5, the CDR3 gives the full variable domain: GAGVSQTPSNKVTEKGKYVELRCDPISGHTALYWYRQSLGQGPEFLIYFQGTGAADDSGLPNDRFFAVRPEGSVSTLKIQRTERGDSAVYLCASSLWVSQPQHFGDGTRLSIL.

The rearrangement joins TRBV9 to TRBJ2-7, with 11 bases aligning to TRBD2. Trimming removed 0 bases from V and 2 bases from J; junction bases left unmatched: 10. From germline, CDR1 is SGDLS and CDR2 YYNGEE. CDR3 length: 18 amino acids. The CDR3 nucleotides read TGTGCCAGCAGCGTAGCCTGGGGGGTAGCGGGAGGGCCCTACGAGCAGTACGTC. Residues: CASSVAWGVAGGPYEQYV.

The chain employs TRBV2 and TRBJ1-2; D remains ambiguous. Germline V gene sequence: CDR1 SNHLY, CDR2 FYNNEI. V dropped 6 bases and J dropped 2 bases, with 13 bases sitting between them. This CDR3 is 14 amino acids long. For the CDR3, the DNA is TGTGCCAGCAGCGAGTTCACAGAGAACTATGGCTACACCTTC. Translated: CASSEFTENYGYTF.

The V call is TRBV7-2, the J call TRBJ1-5; TRBD1 matches 7 bases. This CDR3 has 14 residues. V was clipped by 2 bases and J by 5 bases; unmatched bases: 3. The germline CDR1 and CDR2 sequences are SGHTA and FQGNSA. CDR3 DNA: TGTGCCAGCAGCTTAAGACAGGGTTATCAGCCCCAGCATTTT. This encodes CASSLRQGYQPQHF.